A single sample is the source of the 7 T cell receptor beta chains below, sequenced in a study of control samples from healthy donors and cancer patients. Clones were sequenced by immunoSEQ multiplex PCR, and TCRdb holds only the in-frame ones, with some missing. This table has 170,000 or so clones, more than 85% appearing once. The specimen was blood. Receptor source: a woman aged 40 to 49 in good health.

The J gene is TRBJ2-3, the V gene TRBV3-1 (or the pseudogene TRBV3-2), with D possibly TRBD1 on 7 matching bases. CDR3 length: 14 amino acids. The V end lost 5 bases, the J end lost 5 bases, and 14 bases lay between the germline ends. Germline V gives CDR1 LGHDT, CDR2 YNNKEL (reference sequence). The CDR3 spells CASSSRGAGDTQYF. CDR3 coding DNA: TGTGCCAGCAGCTCCAGGGGGGCTGGAGATACGCAGTATTTT.

The table lists this clone with a few counts. V is TRBV21-1 and J is TRBJ1-5. TRBV21-1 is a documented pseudogene. CDR3 length: 17 residues. The CDR3: CASSKSGREAFGQPQHF. The CDR3 DNA is TGTGCCAGCAGCAAAAGTGGTAGGGAGGCGTTCGGCCAGCCCCAGCATTTT.

The rearrangement uses TRBV10-1 and TRBJ1-1; D perhaps matches TRBD1 (6 bases). The V gene lost 4 bases and the J gene lost 4 bases, with 16 bases spanning the gap. Per the germline V gene, CDR1 is WNHNN and CDR2 is SYGVQD (reference sequence). This CDR3 is 15 amino acids long. CDR3 DNA sequence: TGCGCCAGCAGTGGGGGAGGGGGTAAGGGCACTGAAGCTTTCTTT. Encoded protein: CASSGGGGKGTEAFF.

The J gene is TRBJ2-3, the V gene TRBV7-8; D perhaps matches TRBD2 (6 bases). Germline CDR1 SGHVS, CDR2 FQNEAQ. This CDR3 is built from 16 residues. The V and J ends lost 5 bases and 3 bases respectively, with 18 bases between them. The DNA for the CDR3 is TGTGCCAGCAGCCCCCCCCGGAAGGGGAGGACAGATACGCAGTATTTT. It yields the protein CASSPPRKGRTDTQYF. The complete variable domain, with remaining parts taken from reference TRBV7-8 and TRBJ2-3, reads GAGVSQSPRYKVAKRGQDVALRCDPISGHVSLFWYQQALGQGPEFLTYFQNEAQLDKSGLPSDRFFAERPEGSVSTLKIQRTQQEDSAVYLCASSPPRKGRTDTQYFGPGTRLTVL.

The rearrangement uses TRBV6-2 or TRBV6-3 and TRBJ2-3; 11 nucleotides align to TRBD2. Germline V gene lookup returns CDR1 MNHEY and CDR2 SVGEGT. V trimming: 5 bases; J trimming: 8 bases; junction bases outside the gene matches: 9. The CDR3 is made up of 15 amino acids. The CDR3 sequence: CASSQRTSGLSTQYF. CDR3 bases: TGTGCCAGCAGTCAACGGACTAGCGGGTTAAGTACGCAGTATTTT.

This chain joins TRBV19 and TRBJ2-4, with a possible D match to TRBD2 (6 bases). Germline V CDR1 and CDR2: LNHDA, SQIVND (reference sequence). Trimming took 3 bases from V and 6 from J, leaving 12 bases between them. This CDR3 is 14 amino acids long. CDR3 coding DNA: TGTGCCAGTAGTATGAATACCGGGGGAAACATTCAGTACTTC. Translation: CASSMNTGGNIQYF.

This rearrangement joins TRBV5-5 to TRBJ2-7; no clear D gene. This CDR3 spans 13 amino acids. Germline CDR1 is SGHKS and CDR2 is YYEKEE (reference sequence). Trimming left V 7 bases short and J 2 bases short, with 13 bases between. Written as DNA, the CDR3 is TGTGCCAGCCTTGTCCCAGGCACCTACGAGCAGTACTTC. It codes for CASLVPGTYEQYF. Full variable domain (outside the CDR3, taken from reference TRBV5-5 and TRBJ2-7): DAGVTQSPTHLIKTRGQQVTLRCSPISGHKSVSWYQQVLGQGPQFIFQYYEKEERGRGNFPDRFSARQFPNYSSELNVNALLLGDSALYLCASLVPGTYEQYFGPGTRLTVT.